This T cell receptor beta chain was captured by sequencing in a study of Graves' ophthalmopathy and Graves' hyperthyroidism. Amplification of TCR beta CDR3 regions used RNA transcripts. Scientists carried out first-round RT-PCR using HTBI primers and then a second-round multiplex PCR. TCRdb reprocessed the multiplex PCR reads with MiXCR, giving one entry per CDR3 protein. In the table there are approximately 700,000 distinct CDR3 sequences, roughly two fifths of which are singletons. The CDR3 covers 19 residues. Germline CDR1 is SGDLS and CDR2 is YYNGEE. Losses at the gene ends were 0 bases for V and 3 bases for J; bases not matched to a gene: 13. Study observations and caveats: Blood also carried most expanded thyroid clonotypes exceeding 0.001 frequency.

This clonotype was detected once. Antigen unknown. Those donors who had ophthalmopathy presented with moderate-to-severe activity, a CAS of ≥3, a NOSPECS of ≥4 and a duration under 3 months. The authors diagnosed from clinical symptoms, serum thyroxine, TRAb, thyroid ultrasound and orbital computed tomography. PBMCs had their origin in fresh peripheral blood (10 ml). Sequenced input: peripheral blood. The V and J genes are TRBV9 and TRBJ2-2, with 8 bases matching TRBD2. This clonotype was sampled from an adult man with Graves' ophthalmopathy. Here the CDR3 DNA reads TGTGCCAGCAGCGTAGAGTTTGGTAGCGGGAAGGTTTACACCGGGGAGCTGTTTTTT. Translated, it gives CASSVEFGSGKVYTGELFF.